Reported below is one T cell receptor (beta chain). The antigen remains undetermined. After constant-region reverse-primer amplification, full-length variable regions underwent semi-nested PCR with Nested Universal Primer A. TCRdb called the 5' RACE reads again in MiXCR, with one record for every CDR3 protein. The sample includes approximately 40,000 distinct CDR3 sequences, 30% of them seen just once. Memory CD4+ cells were defined as CD4+CD45RO+CD25-. V gave up 4 bases and J gave up 5 bases; unmatched junction bases: 3. CDR3 length: 14 amino acids. The germline gives CDR1 KGHDR, CDR2 SFDVKD. General observations from the study: The larger cohort examined one V-J beta rearrangement, not whole repertoires. In terms of TCR gene usage, tumor memory CD4+ T cells clustered together with blood and lymph node memory CD4+ cells, as well as with lymph node naive CD4+ cells.

The source is a female donor with breast cancer. The chain carries TRBV24-1 and TRBJ1-5, with 8 bases lining up with TRBD1. What was sequenced was tumor-infiltrating memory CD4+ T cells sorted from the breast tumor. Subset: memory CD4+ T cells, CD4+CD45RO+CD25-. CDR3 sequence reads: CATSENRGDQPQHF. CDR3 DNA sequence: TGTGCCACCAGTGAGAACAGGGGGGATCAGCCCCAGCATTTT.